The 23 T cell receptor beta chains in this list originate from one sample, sequenced in a study of T cell repertoires and Cas9 in healthy adults. Profiling relied on immunoSEQ multiplex PCR, and the TCRdb table lists in-frame clones only, not all of them. Here the sample spans over 12,000 clones, 89% being singletons. Input material: Tregs (CD4+, CD25+, CD127-, CD137-, CD154-) from PBMCs; culture status not recorded. These receptors were taken from a human donor in good health.

This clone was found a few times. V gene TRBV10-3 combines with J gene TRBJ2-1; D is ambiguous. V shed 11 bases and J shed 7 bases, with 12 bases lying between them. The germline V gene encodes CDR1 ENHRY and CDR2 SYGVKD. The CDR3 totals 11 residues. DNA for the CDR3: TGTGCCGCGGCCGCGGAGAATGAGCAGTTCTTC. Translation gives CAAAAENEQFF.

The chain is built from TRBV15 and TRBJ2-4, with D possibly matching TRBD1 (5 bases). This CDR3 comprises 15 residues. Per the germline V gene, CDR1 is LNHNV and CDR2 is YYDKDF (reference sequence). Trimming cost V 1 base and J 0 bases, with 7 bases left between them. This CDR3 is CATSRVGLAKNIQYF. The CDR3 region has the DNA TGTGCCACCAGCAGAGTGGGGCTAGCCAAAAACATTCAGTACTTC. Full variable domain (missing parts from reference TRBV15 and TRBJ2-4): DAMVIQNPRYQVTQFGKPVTLSCSQTLNHNVMYWYQQKSSQAPKLLFHYYDKDFNNEADTPDNFQSRRPNTSFCFLDIRSPGLGDTAMYLCATSRVGLAKNIQYFGAGTRLSVL.

V gene TRBV7-2 combines with J gene TRBJ1-2, with D tentatively TRBD1 (5 bases). In germline, CDR1 is SGHTA, CDR2 FQGNSA. The CDR3 has 15 amino acids. V lost 5 bases to trimming and J lost 0 bases, with 13 bases between them. The CDR3 region has the DNA TGTGCCAGCAGCCGAACCGACAGTGCTAACTATGGCTACACCTTC. Its protein product is CASSRTDSANYGYTF.

The V and J genes are TRBV5-1 and TRBJ1-2; D is undetermined. The CDR3 spans 13 residues. Germline V gene lookup returns CDR1 SGHRS and CDR2 YFSETQ. V was shortened by 6 bases and J by 4 bases, with 13 bases between the two germline ends. The CDR3 nucleotides read TGCGCCAGCACTGCCCAGGAGACCTATGGCTACACCTTC. It specifies CASTAQETYGYTF.

The chain uses TRBV7-2 and TRBJ1-4; 7 bases map to TRBD1. Germline assignment: CDR1 SGHTA and CDR2 FQGNSA. After removal of 1 base from V and 7 bases from J, the junction contained 0 bases not matched to a gene. This CDR3 contains 13 residues. The CDR3 reads CASSLDRGEKLFF. DNA for the CDR3: TGTGCCAGCAGCTTAGACAGGGGTGAAAAACTGTTTTTT.

The chain employs TRBV5-1 and TRBJ2-5, with D possibly being TRBD2 (7 bases). V lost 4 bases and J 0 bases, leaving 22 bases between the germline ends. The CDR3 contains 18 residues. CDR1 and CDR2 from the germline V gene are SGHRS and YFSETQ. Here the CDR3 reads CASSPRPSGQTYQETQYF. The CDR3 DNA reads as TGCGCCAGCAGCCCCCGTCCTAGCGGACAGACGTACCAAGAGACCCAGTACTTC.

This chain joins TRBV29-1 and TRBJ2-1, with no clear D. Looked up from germline, CDR1 is SQVTM and CDR2 is ANQGSEA. The CDR3 contains 13 residues. V was shortened by 1 base and J by 7 bases, with 11 bases between the two germline ends. CDR3 protein: CSVEVEAPNEQFF. The DNA of the CDR3 is TGCAGCGTTGAAGTCGAGGCGCCAAATGAGCAGTTCTTC.

The chain links TRBV7-8 to TRBJ2-5; D assignment may be TRBD1 or TRBD2 (6 bases each). The J call may not be correct, given that the DNA end is closer to TRBJ2-7. The CDR3 contains 16 residues. Germline V gives CDR1 SGHVS, CDR2 FQNEAQ. The CDR3 sequence is CASSLALGGVFYEQYF. CDR3 sequence (DNA): TGTGCCAGCAGCTTAGCGTTGGGGGGCGTGTTCTACGAGCAGTACTTC.

The chain has TRBV11-2 and TRBJ1-2; perhaps TRBD1 as D (5 bases). Trimming shortened V by 3 bases and J by 7 bases, and 15 bases separated the two germline ends. Germline CDR1 SGHAT, CDR2 FQNNGV. The length of the CDR3 is 14 residues. For the CDR3, the DNA is TGTGCCAGCAGCTTGGACACCCAGGCTGGTGGCTACACCTTC. Translated, it gives CASSLDTQAGGYTF.

The chain carries TRBV6-6 and TRBJ1-2; TRBD1 agrees at 7 bases. Germline CDR1 reads MNHNY; CDR2 reads SVGAGI (reference sequence). The CDR3 is 12 residues long. V lost 7 bases, J lost 2 bases, and 1 base stayed unmatched. The CDR3 spells CASTTGNYGYTF. DNA of the CDR3: TGTGCCAGCACGACAGGGAACTATGGCTACACCTTC.

The CDR3 loop is CASSAWDTGHIQYF. The DNA of the CDR3 is TGTGCCAGCAGCGCTTGGGACACAGGCCACATTCAGTACTTC. The V and J genes are TRBV5-4 and TRBJ2-4; TRBD1 is a possible D gene (6 bases). This CDR3 is built from 14 residues. The V end was cut by 4 bases, the J end by 8 bases, with 16 bases between. Germline V gives CDR1 SGHNT, CDR2 YYREEE (reference sequence).

The chain combines TRBV6-6 with TRBJ2-7, with 10 nucleotides matching TRBD2. In germline, CDR1 is MNHNY, CDR2 SVGAGI (reference sequence). This CDR3 has 15 amino acids. The trim removed 8 bases at V and 2 bases at J, leaving 9 bases unmatched. CDR3 region: CASRSAGGHPYEQYF. CDR3 nucleotides: TGTGCCAGCCGGTCAGCGGGGGGGCATCCCTACGAGCAGTACTTC.

The chain joins TRBV6-1 to TRBJ2-2; D is tentatively TRBD1 or TRBD2 (7 bases each). CDR1 is MNHNS, CDR2 SASEGT, per germline. CDR3 length: 14 amino acids. Between the trimmed V and J ends, which lost 8 bases and 4 bases, there was a span of 14 bases. The CDR3 DNA reads as TGTGCCAGCCACAGGGGAGGGAGCACCGGGGAGCTGTTTTTT. Translation: CASHRGGSTGELFF.

V gene TRBV18 combines with J gene TRBJ2-7; possible D gene TRBD1, 5 bases. Trimming stripped 2 bases from V and 0 bases from J, with 5 bases between. Germline V lookup: CDR1 KGHSH, CDR2 LQKENI. The CDR3 loop spans 13 amino acids. CDR3 sequence (DNA): TGTGCCAGCTCACCAGACAGCTCCTACGAGCAGTACGTC. Protein sequence: CASSPDSSYEQYV.

This chain joins TRBV5-4 and TRBJ2-7, with TRBD2 identical over 13 bases. The CDR3 length is 15 residues. Germline CDR1 reads SGHNT; CDR2 reads YYREEE (reference sequence). Germline trimming cut 4 bases from V and 3 bases from J; bases unmatched to any gene: 4. In nucleotides, the CDR3 is TGTGCCAGCAGCGCCGGACTAGCGGGAGTCTACGAGCAGTACGTC. As protein: CASSAGLAGVYEQYV.

The chain recombines TRBV4-2 with TRBJ1-6; D call uncertain. CDR1 and CDR2 from the germline V gene are LGHNA and YNFKEQ. The CDR3 consists of 16 residues. Deletions cut 3 bases from V and 6 bases from J, with 15 bases between. CDR3: CASSQHTRKGNSPLHF. The CDR3 nucleotides are TGTGCCAGCAGCCAGCATACAAGGAAGGGTAATTCACCCCTCCACTTT.

The rearrangement uses TRBV27 and TRBJ2-7, with TRBD2 matching 7 bases. Per the germline V gene, CDR1 is MNHEY and CDR2 is SMNVEV (reference sequence). V gave up 4 bases and J gave up 2 bases; unmatched junction bases: 14. This CDR3 comprises 17 residues. The CDR3 region is CASSWPFGGSAPYEQYV. For the CDR3, the DNA is TGTGCCAGCAGTTGGCCCTTTGGCGGGAGTGCTCCCTACGAGCAGTACGTC.

This chain connects TRBV6-6 to TRBJ1-1, with 10 positions matching TRBD1. This CDR3 contains 15 residues. Germline CDR1 is MNHNY and CDR2 is SVGAGI (reference sequence). Germline trimming cut 4 bases from V and 4 bases from J; bases unmatched to any gene: 6. The CDR3 loop is CASSSPGTGVTEAFF. DNA of the CDR3: TGTGCCAGCAGTTCCCCCGGGACAGGGGTCACTGAAGCTTTCTTT.

The chain couples TRBV27 to TRBJ1-6, with D unclear. Germline CDR1 is MNHEY and CDR2 is SMNVEV (reference sequence). V lost 6 bases to trimming and J lost 5 bases, with 8 bases between them. The CDR3 contains 13 residues. CDR3: CASRRVNNSPLHF. The DNA for the CDR3 is TGTGCCAGCAGGAGGGTAAATAATTCACCCCTCCACTTT.

This chain links TRBV25-1 with TRBJ2-5; 9 nucleotides line up with TRBD1. In germline, CDR1 is MGHDK, CDR2 SYGVNS. After removal of 2 bases from V and 5 bases from J, the junction contained 6 bases not matched to a gene. This CDR3 contains 15 residues. CDR3: CASSEQGQGWETQYF. The CDR3, as DNA: TGTGCCAGCAGTGAACAAGGACAGGGGTGGGAGACCCAGTACTTC.

The chain has TRBV11-3 and TRBJ1-3; tentative D call: TRBD1 (6 bases). Germline values: CDR1 SGHNT, CDR2 YENEEA. V lost 5 bases and J 0 bases, leaving 14 bases between the germline ends. The CDR3 is 16 residues long. In DNA, the CDR3 is TGTGCCAGCAGCCCAGGAACAGGGTACTCTGGAAACACCATATATTTT. Its translation: CASSPGTGYSGNTIYF.

This chain connects TRBV4-2 to TRBJ2-5, with 7 nucleotides matching TRBD2. After removal of 3 bases from V and 7 bases from J, the junction contained 8 bases not matched to a gene. From germline, CDR1 is LGHNA and CDR2 YNFKEQ. The CDR3 consists of 14 residues. CDR3 coding DNA: TGTGCCAGCAGCCATCGGCTAGCGGAAGGGACCCAGTACTTC. Translation: CASSHRLAEGTQYF.

This chain links TRBV9 with TRBJ2-5, with a weak D call TRBD2 (5 bases). V lost 0 bases and J 1 base, leaving 16 bases between the germline ends. Germline V lookup: CDR1 SGDLS, CDR2 YYNGEE. This CDR3 comprises 17 residues. CDR3 loop: CASSVGVTRDFQETQYF. The CDR3, as DNA: TGTGCCAGCAGCGTAGGAGTAACTAGAGACTTCCAAGAGACCCAGTACTTC.